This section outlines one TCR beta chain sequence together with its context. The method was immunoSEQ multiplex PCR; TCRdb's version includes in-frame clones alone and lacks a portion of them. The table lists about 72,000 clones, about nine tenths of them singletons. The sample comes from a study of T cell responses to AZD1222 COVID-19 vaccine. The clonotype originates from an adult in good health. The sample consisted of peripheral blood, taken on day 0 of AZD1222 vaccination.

The CDR3: CAWSLGGNQPQHF. The CDR3 bases are TGTGCCTGGAGTCTGGGGGGCAATCAGCCCCAGCATTTT. V and J are TRBV30 and TRBJ1-5; D may be TRBD1 (5 bases). The CDR3 covers 13 residues. The V and J ends lost 2 bases and 2 bases respectively, with 7 bases between them. Germline values: CDR1 GTSNPN, CDR2 SVGIG (reference sequence). Full variable domain (rest looked up from reference TRBV30 and TRBJ1-5): SQTIHQWPATLVQPVGSPLSLECTVEGTSNPNLYWYRQAAGRGLQLLFYSVGIGQISSEVPQNLSASRPQDRQFILSSKKLLLSDSGFYLCAWSLGGNQPQHFGDGTRLSIL.